Each of the 10 T cell receptor beta chains below was sequenced from the same sample in a study of early T cells in non-severe SARS-CoV-2 infection. TCRdb passed the 5' RACE reads through MiXCR, listing each CDR3 protein once. The sample records about 110,000 distinct CDR3 sequences, over 10% being singletons. The sample taken for sequencing was whole blood. Receptors originate from an adult who was a healthcare worker with PCR-confirmed SARS-CoV-2 infection or an uninfected control (not recorded which).

This clonotype was detected only a few times. This chain links TRBV27 with TRBJ2-7, with D uncertain. Germline V gene lookup returns CDR1 MNHEY and CDR2 SMNVEV (reference sequence). The CDR3 totals 12 residues. The germline V and J ends were trimmed by 7 bases and 6 bases, with 13 bases remaining between them. The CDR3 nucleotides are TGTGCCAGCAAACCGGCCTGGGGCGAGCAGTACTTC. It encodes CASKPAWGEQYF.

The chain is built from TRBV7-8 and TRBJ2-3; the D call may be TRBD1 or TRBD2 (6 bases each). This CDR3 has 16 amino acids. CDR1 is SGHVS, CDR2 FQNEAQ, per germline. The ends were cut back, 1 base at V and 0 bases at J, with 11 bases in the middle. CDR3 bases: TGTGCCAGCAGCTTAGGGGGGCTAGCGAGCACAGATACGCAGTATTTT. This sequence encodes CASSLGGLASTDTQYF.

This clonotype was observed a handful of times. CDR3 bases: TGTGCCAGTCGACTAGCGGGGGGGCGAACCTACGAGCAGTACTTC. Its protein product is CASRLAGGRTYEQYF. The chain couples TRBV19 to TRBJ2-7; 14 bases are shared with TRBD2. Germline trimming cut 8 bases from V and 2 bases from J; bases unmatched to any gene: 5. Per the germline V gene, CDR1 is LNHDA and CDR2 is SQIVND (reference sequence). The CDR3 loop spans 15 amino acids.

J is TRBJ2-5 and V is TRBV19; no firm D call. CDR3 length equals 11 residues. Germline CDR1 reads LNHDA; CDR2 reads SQIVND (reference sequence). Trimming took off 1 base at V and 4 bases at J, with 1 base between the two ends. CDR3: CASSIAETQYF. For the CDR3, the DNA is TGTGCCAGTAGTATAGCAGAGACCCAGTACTTC.

This clonotype occurred a few times. The J gene is TRBJ2-1, the V gene TRBV5-6, with 7 bases that match TRBD2. The CDR3 is 15 amino acids. Germline V lookup: CDR1 SGHDT, CDR2 YYEEEE. J was trimmed by 7 bases and V by 3 bases; bases with no gene match: 10. CDR3 coding DNA: TGTGCCAGCAGCTCCTTGAAGCGGGATAAGAATGAGCAGTTCTTC. Protein sequence: CASSSLKRDKNEQFF. Full variable domain (outside the CDR3, taken from reference TRBV5-6 and TRBJ2-1): DAGVTQSPTHLIKTRGQQVTLRCSPKSGHDTVSWYQQALGQGPQFIFQYYEEEERQRGNFPDRFSGHQFPNYSSELNVNALLLGDSALYLCASSSLKRDKNEQFFGPGTRLTVL.

This clonotype was seen a few times. V usage is TRBV6-5 and J usage is TRBJ2-7, with 12 bases lining up with TRBD1. Germline lookup yields CDR1 MNHEY and CDR2 SVGAGI. After removal of 6 bases from V and 2 bases from J, the junction contained 5 bases not matched to a gene. This CDR3 has 15 amino acids. Here the CDR3 DNA reads TGTGCCAGCAGCTTGGGACAGGGGGCGGCCTACGAGCAGTACTTC. This encodes CASSLGQGAAYEQYF.

This clonotype was counted a few times. The V gene is TRBV29-1, the J gene TRBJ2-1, with 11 nucleotides matching TRBD2. CDR3 length equals 20 residues. Trimming removed 4 bases from V and 8 bases from J; junction bases left unmatched: 25. Germline V gene data show CDR1 as SQVTM and CDR2 as ANQGSEA. The CDR3: CSVGGPALGIAGGHGDEQFF. The CDR3 region has the DNA TGCAGCGTTGGAGGCCCGGCACTAGGTATAGCGGGGGGGCATGGGGATGAGCAGTTCTTC.

There are a few counts of this clonotype. V gene TRBV10-3 combines with J gene TRBJ2-1; 11 bases match TRBD2. Germline V gene sequence: CDR1 ENHRY, CDR2 SYGVKD. Trimming took 3 bases from V and 4 from J; bases not matched to a gene: 2. The CDR3 runs to 15 residues. CDR3 DNA: TGTGCCATCAGTGAAACTAGCGGGAGTTACAATGAGCAGTTCTTC. The encoded protein is CAISETSGSYNEQFF.

This clonotype was counted a few times. The chain uses TRBV20-1 and TRBJ2-1, with 9 bases matching TRBD1. J lost 7 bases, V lost 4 bases, and 8 bases had no gene match. This CDR3 is built from 14 residues. Germline V gene lookup returns CDR1 DFQATT and CDR2 SNEGSKA (reference sequence). The CDR3 sequence is CSATGTGRWNEQFF. The CDR3 DNA sequence: TGCAGTGCTACCGGGACAGGGAGGTGGAATGAGCAGTTCTTC.

The V call is TRBV12-3 or TRBV12-4, the J call TRBJ1-6; no clear D gene. CDR3 length: 13 residues. Deletions cut 11 bases from V and 10 bases from J, with 18 bases between. CDR3 nucleotide sequence: TGTGCCTCTCGGATATATCCCCTATCACCCCTCCACTTT. Translated: CASRIYPLSPLHF.